One sample yielded the 24 T cell receptor beta chains listed below, sequenced in a study of blood T cell repertoires in COVID-19. Produced via immunoSEQ multiplex PCR; TCRdb's table is partial and in-frame only. The repertoire consists of roughly 250,000 clones, with over 75% occurring once and the leading ten covering 8% to 9.5%. The material sequenced was peripheral blood. These receptors were obtained from a human donor in a cohort sampled during active COVID-19.

The chain couples TRBV12-3 or TRBV12-4 to TRBJ1-5, with a tentative D call TRBD1 (6 bases). V was trimmed by 5 bases and J by 6 bases, leaving 11 bases between them. This CDR3 region has 13 residues. The CDR3 sequence is CASSGGAGQPQHF. The CDR3 DNA reads as TGTGCCAGCAGTGGGGGGGCAGGTCAGCCCCAGCATTTT.

The V call is TRBV27, the J call TRBJ1-5, with 9 positions matching TRBD1. V was pared by 6 bases and J by 3 bases, with 3 bases of the junction left unmatched. CDR3 length: 14 residues. Germline-derived CDR1 and CDR2 are MNHEY and SMNVEV (reference sequence). The CDR3 nucleotides read TGTGCCAGCAGGAGGGACAGGGACAATCAGCCCCAGCATTTT. Translating it yields CASRRDRDNQPQHF.

This clone was detected only once. The chain carries TRBV6-2 or TRBV6-3 and TRBJ2-7; unclear D gene. The length of the CDR3 is 12 residues. Trimming took 5 bases from V and 4 from J, leaving 9 bases between them. Germline loops: CDR1 MNHEY, CDR2 SVGEGT. This chain's CDR3 is CASSQTEYEQYF. CDR3 DNA sequence: TGTGCCAGCAGTCAAACTGAGTACGAGCAGTACTTC.

Concerning this clone: Germline is not matched at one junction end, which may reflect a read error. The chain has TRBV7-7 and TRBJ2-5, with 7 bases aligning to TRBD2. This CDR3 has 17 residues. Per the germline V gene, CDR1 is SSHAT and CDR2 is FNYEAQ (reference sequence). The CDR3 reads CASSRGRTTGGQETQYF. Here the CDR3 DNA reads TGTGCTAGCAGCCGAGGGCGGACTACGGGGGGCCAAGAGACCCAGTACTTC.

There are a few counts of this clone. The chain has TRBV2 and TRBJ2-5, with 10 bases matching TRBD2. Germline V gives CDR1 SNHLY, CDR2 FYNNEI. There are 16 residues in the CDR3. The trim removed 10 bases at V and 7 bases at J, leaving 18 bases unmatched. CDR3 nucleotide sequence: TGTGCCACCCTTAGGGGCGCCGGACTAGCGGTGCGGACCCAGTACTTC. The encoded protein is CATLRGAGLAVRTQYF.

The chain recombines TRBV4-1 with TRBJ1-2; 7 nucleotides agree with TRBD1. This CDR3 spans 15 amino acids. V lost 3 bases to trimming and J lost 2 bases; unmatched junction nucleotides: 6. CDR1 MGHRA and CDR2 YSYEKL come from the germline V gene. CDR3 region: CASSQYAGQNYGYTF. In DNA, the CDR3 is TGCGCCAGCAGCCAGTATGCGGGACAGAACTATGGCTACACCTTC.

The genes are TRBV6-6 and TRBJ1-5; a weak D match, TRBD1 (5 bases). Germline loops: CDR1 MNHNY, CDR2 SVGAGI (reference sequence). Trimming cost V 4 bases and J 7 bases, with 17 bases left between them. The CDR3 runs 15 residues. The CDR3 sequence is CASSSIGGIGQPQHF. In DNA form, the CDR3 reads TGTGCCAGCAGTTCCATTGGGGGGATTGGGCAGCCCCAGCATTTT.

The chain has TRBV27 and TRBJ2-2; no clear D. The CDR3 is 13 amino acids. The germline V and J ends were trimmed by 6 bases and 0 bases, with 5 bases remaining between them. Germline V gives CDR1 MNHEY, CDR2 SMNVEV (reference sequence). The CDR3 coding sequence is TGTGCCAGCAGCCACACGAACACCGGGGAGCTGTTTTTT. Translated: CASSHTNTGELFF.

The chain uses TRBV2 and TRBJ1-3; 8 bases align to TRBD1. This CDR3 is 15 amino acids long. J was trimmed by 4 bases and V by 9 bases; bases with no gene match: 11. The germline gives CDR1 SNHLY, CDR2 FYNNEI. As DNA, the CDR3 is TGTGCCAGTACGTTAACGGGACAGGTGGGAAACACCATATATTTT. Protein product: CASTLTGQVGNTIYF.

This chain links TRBV2 with TRBJ1-6; 7 bases fit TRBD1. The CDR3 is made up of 16 amino acids. The V gene end was trimmed by 3 bases and the J gene end by 5 bases; junction bases not matched to a gene: 7. Germline V gene data show CDR1 as SNHLY and CDR2 as FYNNEI. The CDR3 bases are TGTGCCAGCAGTGAGACCGGGACAGCAAATAATTCACCCCTCCACTTT. This encodes CASSETGTANNSPLHF.

The chain carries TRBV11-1 and TRBJ2-1; 10 nucleotides line up with TRBD1. The ends lost 5 bases at V and 4 bases at J; junction bases unmatched: 8. CDR1 is SGHAT and CDR2 is FQDESV in the germline V gene (reference sequence). CDR3 size: 16 residues. This CDR3 is CASSGAGQGIYNEQFF. DNA for the CDR3: TGTGCCAGCAGCGGCGCGGGACAGGGGATATACAATGAGCAGTTCTTC.

V usage is TRBV6-6 and J usage is TRBJ2-4; 10 bases align to TRBD2. V gave up 5 bases and J gave up 0 bases; unmatched junction bases: 13. The germline V gene has CDR1 MNHNY and CDR2 SVGAGI (reference sequence). The CDR3 consists of 19 residues. The CDR3 DNA sequence: TGTGCCAGCAGTCAAATACGAGCGGGAGGGCCATCAGCCAAAAACATTCAGTACTTC. Its translation: CASSQIRAGGPSAKNIQYF.

The chain uses TRBV4-1 and TRBJ2-1; TRBD2 matches at 12 bases. CDR1 is MGHRA and CDR2 is YSYEKL in the germline V gene. The length of the CDR3 is 17 residues. The J segment lost 6 bases and the V segment lost 0 bases, leaving 6 bases of the junction unmatched. The CDR3 nucleotides are TGCGCCAGCAGCCAAGATTCAGGACTAGCGGGATTCAATGAGCAGTTCTTC. This translates into CASSQDSGLAGFNEQFF.

The genes are TRBV11-2 and TRBJ1-1; 8 bases map to TRBD1. Germline loops: CDR1 SGHAT, CDR2 FQNNGV. V shed 5 bases and J 9 bases; nucleotides not matched to a gene: 11. The CDR3 has 14 residues. CDR3 loop: CASSALRGRIKAFF. CDR3 nucleotide sequence: TGTGCCAGCAGCGCTCTCAGGGGGCGGATAAAAGCTTTCTTT.

This chain's CDR3 is CASSLQTGVNTEAFF. CDR3 nucleotides: TGCGCCAGCAGCTTGCAGACAGGGGTGAACACTGAAGCTTTCTTT. The chain is built from TRBV5-1 and TRBJ1-1; TRBD1 matches 8 bases. J was trimmed by 0 bases and V by 1 base; bases with no gene match: 2. The CDR3 consists of 15 residues. The germline CDR1 and CDR2 sequences are SGHRS and YFSETQ.

This chain uses TRBV18 with TRBJ2-5; possible D gene TRBD1, 5 bases. Per germline, CDR1 KGHSH and CDR2 LQKENI. This CDR3 has 17 amino acids. Trimming removed 3 bases from V and 3 bases from J, with 20 bases in between. CDR3 region: CASSPRRTVRGEETQYF. The CDR3 DNA follows: TGTGCCAGCTCACCCCGGAGAACGGTTAGGGGCGAAGAGACCCAGTACTTC.

V usage is TRBV4-2 and J usage is TRBJ1-2; D may be TRBD1 (6 bases). The CDR3 is 17 amino acids. The germline CDR1 and CDR2 sequences are LGHNA and YNFKEQ. With 1 base removed from V and 8 bases from J, the gap between germline ends came to 23 bases. This chain's CDR3 is CASSQVGTGGAGSGYTF. Written as DNA, the CDR3 is TGTGCCAGCAGCCAAGTCGGTACGGGGGGCGCGGGATCGGGCTACACCTTC.

The genes are TRBV15 and TRBJ2-7; possibly TRBD2 for D (6 bases). This CDR3 contains 13 residues. Germline CDR1 LNHNV, CDR2 YYDKDF (reference sequence). V lost 9 bases, J lost 3 bases, and 15 bases lay in between. This chain's CDR3 is CATSGTRFYEQYF. The CDR3 DNA follows: TGTGCCACATCCGGGACTCGGTTCTACGAGCAGTACTTC. Complete variable domain (other parts from reference TRBV15 and TRBJ2-7): DAMVIQNPRYQVTQFGKPVTLSCSQTLNHNVMYWYQQKSSQAPKLLFHYYDKDFNNEADTPDNFQSRRPNTSFCFLDIRSPGLGDTAMYLCATSGTRFYEQYFGPGTRLTVT.

This chain links TRBV18 with TRBJ2-4; 7 bases fit TRBD1. CDR1 and CDR2 (germline): KGHSH, LQKENI. The CDR3 covers 18 residues. After removal of 6 bases from V and 0 bases from J, the junction contained 14 bases not matched to a gene. CDR3 bases: TGTGCCAGCTCCCCCATTGTTGCGGACAGGATAGCCAAAAACATTCAGTACTTC. Protein product: CASSPIVADRIAKNIQYF.

The V call is TRBV18, the J call TRBJ1-2; no clear D gene. V was pared by 3 bases and J by 4 bases, with 12 bases between. Germline CDR1 reads KGHSH; CDR2 reads LQKENI. This CDR3 spans 14 amino acids. In DNA, the CDR3 is TGTGCCAGCTCACCCCGGAGTCAAGCCTATGGCTACACCTTC. Protein product: CASSPRSQAYGYTF.

The chain links TRBV19 to TRBJ2-1, with TRBD2 as a possible D gene (6 bases). CDR3 length equals 15 residues. CDR1 and CDR2 (germline): LNHDA, SQIVND (reference sequence). Trimming pared 5 bases from V and 10 bases from J, leaving 21 bases between. CDR3 sequence (DNA): TGTGCCAGTAGTCAACGGACCCGATCGGCGGGGGAGCAGTTCTTC. Translated: CASSQRTRSAGEQFF. Looking up the rest from reference TRBV19 and TRBJ2-1 gives the full variable domain: DGGITQSPKYLFRKEGQNVTLSCEQNLNHDAMYWYRQDPGQGLRLIYYSQIVNDFQKGDIAEGYSVSREKKESFPLTVTSAQKNPTAFYLCASSQRTRSAGEQFFGPGTRLTVL.

This clone has only one observation. The rearrangement links TRBV5-1 to TRBJ1-2; 8 bases map to TRBD1. The V gene's germline CDR1 is SGHRS and CDR2 YFSETQ. Trimming at V came to 0 bases and at J to 7 bases, leaving 2 bases not matched to a gene. The CDR3 length is 13 residues. The CDR3 protein is CASSLAQGAGYTF. The CDR3 DNA reads TGCGCCAGCAGCTTGGCCCAGGGGGCTGGCTACACCTTC.

The rearrangement links TRBV5-6 to TRBJ1-5; maybe TRBD1 (5 bases). CDR1 is SGHDT, CDR2 YYEEEE, per germline. The V gene lost 1 base and the J gene lost 6 bases, with 11 bases spanning the gap. The CDR3 totals 14 residues. The CDR3 nucleotides read TGTGCCAGCAGCTTGTCAGGGTTATCTCAGCCCCAGCATTTT. This encodes CASSLSGLSQPQHF.

The chain links TRBV20-1 to TRBJ2-5; 9 nucleotides line up with TRBD2. Trimming cost V 3 bases and J 6 bases; bases outside gene matches: 11. This CDR3 has 15 residues. The germline gives CDR1 DFQATT, CDR2 SNEGSKA (reference sequence). The chain's CDR3 is CSASELAGTEKTQYF. CDR3 bases: TGCAGTGCTAGTGAGCTAGCGGGGACCGAGAAGACCCAGTACTTC.